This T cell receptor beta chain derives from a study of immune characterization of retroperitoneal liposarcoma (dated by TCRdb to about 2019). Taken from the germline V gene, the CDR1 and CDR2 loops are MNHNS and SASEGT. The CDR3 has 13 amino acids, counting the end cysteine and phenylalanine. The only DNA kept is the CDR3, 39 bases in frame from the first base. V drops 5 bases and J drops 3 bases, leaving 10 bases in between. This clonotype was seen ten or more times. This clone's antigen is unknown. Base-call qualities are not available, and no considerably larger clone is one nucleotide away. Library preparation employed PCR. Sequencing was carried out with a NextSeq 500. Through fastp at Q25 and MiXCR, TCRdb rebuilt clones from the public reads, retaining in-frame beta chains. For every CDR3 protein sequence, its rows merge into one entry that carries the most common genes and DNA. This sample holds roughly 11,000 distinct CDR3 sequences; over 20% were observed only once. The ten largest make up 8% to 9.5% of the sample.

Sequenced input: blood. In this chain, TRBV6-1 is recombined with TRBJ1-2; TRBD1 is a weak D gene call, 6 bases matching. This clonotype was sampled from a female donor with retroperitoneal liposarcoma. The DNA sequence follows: TGTGCCAGCAGTCCCGGGACATACTATGGCTACACCTTC. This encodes CASSPGTYYGYTF.